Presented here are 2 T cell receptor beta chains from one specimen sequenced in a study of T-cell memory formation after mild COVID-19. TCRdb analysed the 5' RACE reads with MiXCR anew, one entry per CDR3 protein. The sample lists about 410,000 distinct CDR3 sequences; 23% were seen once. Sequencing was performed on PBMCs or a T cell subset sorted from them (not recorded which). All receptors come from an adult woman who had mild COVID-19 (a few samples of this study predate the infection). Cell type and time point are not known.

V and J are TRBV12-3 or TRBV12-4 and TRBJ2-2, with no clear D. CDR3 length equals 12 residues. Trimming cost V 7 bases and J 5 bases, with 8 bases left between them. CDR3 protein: CASNNETGELFF. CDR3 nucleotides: TGTGCCAGCAATAATGAGACCGGGGAGCTGTTTTTT.

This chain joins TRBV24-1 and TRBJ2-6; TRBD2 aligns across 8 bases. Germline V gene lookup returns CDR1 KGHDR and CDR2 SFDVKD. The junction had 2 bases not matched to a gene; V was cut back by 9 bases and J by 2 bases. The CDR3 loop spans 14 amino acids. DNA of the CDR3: TGTGCCACCCGCGGGGGGCCTGGGGCCAACGTCCTGACTTTC. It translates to CATRGGPGANVLTF.